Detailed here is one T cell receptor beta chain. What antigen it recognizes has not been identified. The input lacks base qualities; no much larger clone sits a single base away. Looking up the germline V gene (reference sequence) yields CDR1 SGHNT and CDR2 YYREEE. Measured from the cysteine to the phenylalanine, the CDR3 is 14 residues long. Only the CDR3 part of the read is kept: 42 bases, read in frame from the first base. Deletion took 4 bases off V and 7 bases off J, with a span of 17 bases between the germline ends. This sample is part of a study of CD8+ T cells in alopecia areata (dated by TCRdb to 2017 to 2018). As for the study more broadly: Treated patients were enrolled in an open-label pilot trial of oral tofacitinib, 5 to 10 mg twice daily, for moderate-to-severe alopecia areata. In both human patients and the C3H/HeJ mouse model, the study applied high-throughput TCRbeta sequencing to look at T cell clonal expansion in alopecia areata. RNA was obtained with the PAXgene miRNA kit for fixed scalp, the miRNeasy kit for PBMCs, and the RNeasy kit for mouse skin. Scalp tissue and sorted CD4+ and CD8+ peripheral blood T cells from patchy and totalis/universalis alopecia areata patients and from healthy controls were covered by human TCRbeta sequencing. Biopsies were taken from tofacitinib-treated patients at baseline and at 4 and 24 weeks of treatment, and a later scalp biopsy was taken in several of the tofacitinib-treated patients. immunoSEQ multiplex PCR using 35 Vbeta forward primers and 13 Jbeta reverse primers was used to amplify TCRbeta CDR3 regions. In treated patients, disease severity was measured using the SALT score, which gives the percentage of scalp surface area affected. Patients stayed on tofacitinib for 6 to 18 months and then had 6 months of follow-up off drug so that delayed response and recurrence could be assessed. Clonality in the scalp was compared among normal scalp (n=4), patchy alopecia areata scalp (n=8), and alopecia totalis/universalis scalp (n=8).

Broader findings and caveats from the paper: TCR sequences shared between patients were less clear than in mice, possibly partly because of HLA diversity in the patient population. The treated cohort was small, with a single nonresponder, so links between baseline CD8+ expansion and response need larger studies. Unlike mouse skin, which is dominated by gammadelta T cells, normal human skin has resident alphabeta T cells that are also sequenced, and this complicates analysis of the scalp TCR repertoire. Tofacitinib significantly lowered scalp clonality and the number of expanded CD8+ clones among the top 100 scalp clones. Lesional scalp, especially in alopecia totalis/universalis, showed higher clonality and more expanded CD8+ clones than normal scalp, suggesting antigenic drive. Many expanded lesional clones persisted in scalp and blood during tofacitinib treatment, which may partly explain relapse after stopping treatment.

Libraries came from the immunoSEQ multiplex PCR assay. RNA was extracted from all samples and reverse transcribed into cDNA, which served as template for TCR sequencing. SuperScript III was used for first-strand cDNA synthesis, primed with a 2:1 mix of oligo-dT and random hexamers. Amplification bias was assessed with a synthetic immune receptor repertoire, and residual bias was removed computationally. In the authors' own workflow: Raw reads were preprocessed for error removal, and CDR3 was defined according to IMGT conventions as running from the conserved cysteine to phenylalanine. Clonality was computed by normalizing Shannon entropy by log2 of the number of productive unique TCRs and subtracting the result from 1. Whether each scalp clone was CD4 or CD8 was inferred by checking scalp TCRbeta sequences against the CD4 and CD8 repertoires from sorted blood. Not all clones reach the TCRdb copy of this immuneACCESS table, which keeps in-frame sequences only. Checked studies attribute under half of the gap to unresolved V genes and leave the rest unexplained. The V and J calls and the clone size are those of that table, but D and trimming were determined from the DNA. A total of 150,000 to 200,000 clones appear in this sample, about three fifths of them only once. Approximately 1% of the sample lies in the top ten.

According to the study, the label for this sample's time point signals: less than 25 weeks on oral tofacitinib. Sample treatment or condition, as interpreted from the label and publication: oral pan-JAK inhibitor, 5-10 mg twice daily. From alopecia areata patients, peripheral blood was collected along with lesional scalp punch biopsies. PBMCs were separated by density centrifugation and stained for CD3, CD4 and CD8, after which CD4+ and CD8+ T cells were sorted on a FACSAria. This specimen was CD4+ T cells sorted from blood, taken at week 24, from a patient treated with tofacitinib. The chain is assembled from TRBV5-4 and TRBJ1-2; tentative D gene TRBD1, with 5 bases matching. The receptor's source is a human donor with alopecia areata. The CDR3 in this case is CASSVGAAGSGYTF. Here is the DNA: TGTGCCAGCAGCGTAGGGGCAGCGGGGAGTGGCTACACCTTC.